These T cell receptor delta chains were read from a single sample in a study of Vδ1+ human thymocytes. TCRdb reanalysed the multiplex PCR reads with CATT. The data show around 60,000 delta-chain clones, about 15% seen once. Sequenced material: Vdelta1+ gamma-delta thymocytes from the thymus. The receptors originated from a girl under three years old who had congenital heart surgery. Each CDR3 is given with its conserved first and last residue. D genes are given only for firm matches. Expanded clones get a size class; other rows say once, few or many, or leave the size out.

d_gene	v_gene	j_gene	abundance	len	CDR3aa	CDR3nt
.	TRDV1	TRDJ1	few	13	CALGDQYTDKLIF	TGTGCTCTTGGGGATCAGTACACCGATAAACTCATCTTT
TRDD3	TRDV1	TRDJ1	.	21	CALGWAPGGTGGFVHTDKLIF	TGTGCTCTTGGTTGGGCTCCGGGAGGTACTGGGGGATTCGTCCACACCGATAAACTCATCTTT
TRDD3	TRDV1	TRDJ1	few	13	CALGVTTTDKLIF	TGTGCCCTGGGGGTTACCACCACCGATAAACTCATCTTT
TRDD3	TRDV1	TRDJ1	.	19	CALGVNMGDWGPFKSKLIF	TGTGCTCTTGGGGTTAACATGGGAGACTGGGGGCCCTTTAAAAGTAAGCTCATCTTT
TRDD3	TRDV1	TRDJ1	.	21	CALGETTVWGIHGGLTDKLIF	TGTGCTCTTGGGGAAACGACAGTCTGGGGGATACATGGTGGATTAACCGATAAACTCATCTTT
TRDD3	TRDV1	TRDJ1	few	23	CALGDRLPIRSWGIRGWTDKLIF	TGTGCTCTTGGGGACCGCCTTCCTATACGTAGCTGGGGGATACGCGGTTGGACCGATAAACTCATCTTT
.	TRDV1	TRDJ1	.	18	CALGEPRSQADWADKLIF	TGTGCTCTTGGGGAACCCCGTTCCCAGGCGGACTGGGCCGATAAACTCATCTTT
TRDD3	TRDV1	TRDJ1	few	29	CALGELDLSFIPFTGGYPARPVYTDKLIF	TGTGCTCTTGGGGAACTTGACCTAAGTTTCATTCCATTTACTGGGGGATACCCCGCCCGGCCCGTGTACACCGATAAACTCATCTTT
TRDD3	TRDV1	TRDJ1	few	19	CALGDPSSWGIRTTDKLIF	TGTGCTCTTGGGGACCCTTCTTCCTGGGGGATACGCACCACCGATAAACTCATCTTT
.	TRDV1	TRDJ1	few	22	CALGELHASFGRDGVGPDKLIF	TGTGCTCTTGGGGAACTACACGCCTCCTTTGGTCGGGACGGGGTTGGTCCCGATAAACTCATCTTT
.	TRDV1	TRDJ2	.	18	CALGELRLPKSWSAQLFF	TGTGCTCTTGGGGAACTCCGCCTACCCAAGAGCTGGTCAGCACAACTCTTCTTT
.	TRDV1	TRDJ1	.	14	CALGEPLGTDKLIF	TGTGCTCTTGGGGAACCCTTAGGTACCGATAAACTCATCTTT